These 26 T cell receptor beta chains came from one sample sequenced in a study of sequential checkpoint blockade in melanoma. Treatment in this sample: randomized to nivolumab then ipilimumab (arm A) or the reverse (arm B). TCRdb's copy holds only in-frame clones and misses some; the assay was immunoSEQ multiplex PCR. The table includes 30,000 to 40,000 clones, 70% to 90% detected once. The specimen was CD8+ T cells sorted from blood (inferred from file names), collected from a patient given nivolumab and ipilimumab in sequence. The receptors were sampled from a human donor with melanoma.

V and J are TRBV4-2 and TRBJ2-7; 9 bases fit TRBD2. This CDR3 region has 15 residues. J gave up 5 bases and V 1 base, and 6 bases lay outside the gene matches. Germline CDR1 LGHNA, CDR2 YNFKEQ. The CDR3 loop reads CASSQGLREGHEQYF. Written as DNA, the CDR3 is TGTGCCAGCAGCCAAGGATTGCGGGAGGGCCACGAGCAGTACTTC.

This clone was detected a few times. CDR3 protein: CASSSPPAGVDTQYF. CDR3 DNA sequence: TGTGCCAGCAGTTCTCCTCCCGCGGGAGTGGATACGCAGTATTTT. The V call is TRBV27, the J call TRBJ2-3; 7 nucleotides align to TRBD2. V lost 4 bases, J lost 6 bases, and 10 bases stayed unmatched. CDR3 size: 15 residues. Germline V gene lookup returns CDR1 MNHEY and CDR2 SMNVEV (reference sequence).

This clone has a single count. The genes are TRBV6-5 and TRBJ2-3; TRBD1 matches 7 bases. CDR3 length: 14 amino acids. Germline lookup yields CDR1 MNHEY and CDR2 SVGAGI. The V gene end was trimmed by 7 bases and the J gene end by 2 bases; junction bases not matched to a gene: 6. The DNA of the CDR3 is TGTGCCAGCACTTCGGGACAGTACACAGATACGCAGTATTTT. Translated: CASTSGQYTDTQYF.

The chain joins TRBV14 to TRBJ2-1; 8 nucleotides match TRBD2. V lost 5 bases and J lost 6; bases outside the gene matches: 9. Germline CDR1 is SGHDN and CDR2 is FVKESK. The CDR3 is made up of 15 amino acids. The CDR3 DNA reads TGTGCCAGCAGCGTTCTAGCGGGTAGCCTCAATGAGCAGTTCTTC. Encoded protein: CASSVLAGSLNEQFF. The variable domain in full, with the rest retrieved from reference TRBV14 and TRBJ2-1, is EAGVTQFPSHSVIEKGQTVTLRCDPISGHDNLYWYRRVMGKEIKFLLHFVKESKQDESGMPNNRFLAERTGGTYSTLKVQPAELEDSGVYFCASSVLAGSLNEQFFGPGTRLTVL.

This clone was picked up one time. The rearrangement joins TRBV5-4 to TRBJ1-2, with no clear D. Germline CDR1 SGHNT, CDR2 YYREEE (reference sequence). The V end lost 3 bases, the J end lost 6 bases, and 15 bases lay between the germline ends. This CDR3 is built from 14 residues. The CDR3 loop is CASSSVGGAHGYTF. The CDR3 DNA follows: TGTGCCAGCAGCTCCGTCGGAGGAGCCCATGGCTACACCTTC.

The chain joins TRBV2 to TRBJ2-1; unclear D gene. The germline CDR1 and CDR2 sequences are SNHLY and FYNNEI. The V and J ends lost 8 bases and 0 bases respectively, with 8 bases between them. The CDR3 loop spans 13 amino acids. CDR3 in amino acids: CASRESSYNEQFF. The DNA of the CDR3 is TGTGCCAGCCGAGAAAGCTCCTACAATGAGCAGTTCTTC.

This chain uses TRBV4-1 with TRBJ2-3; tentatively, D is TRBD1 (6 bases). Germline lookup yields CDR1 MGHRA and CDR2 YSYEKL. Trimming pared 0 bases from V and 2 bases from J, leaving 12 bases between. This CDR3 has 16 amino acids. In DNA form, the CDR3 reads TGCGCCAGCAGCCAAGAGTCAGGACAGATCACAGATACGCAGTATTTT. Its protein is CASSQESGQITDTQYF.

This clone was detected only once. V usage is TRBV5-4 and J usage is TRBJ2-3; 8 nucleotides agree with TRBD1. Trimming removed 2 bases from V and 3 bases from J; junction bases left unmatched: 5. CDR1 SGHNT and CDR2 YYREEE come from the germline V gene (reference sequence). CDR3 length equals 15 residues. CDR3 sequence (DNA): TGTGCCAGCAGCTTATCCGGGACAGGAACAGATACGCAGTATTTT. This gives the protein CASSLSGTGTDTQYF.

This clone was observed a single time. The genes are TRBV5-4 and TRBJ2-7, with 11 nucleotides matching TRBD1. CDR1 is SGHNT and CDR2 is YYREEE in the germline V gene (reference sequence). With V trimmed by 2 bases and J by 2 bases, 6 bases remained unmatched. The CDR3 spans 16 residues. CDR3 region: CASSFWTGGDTYEQYF. The DNA for the CDR3 is TGTGCCAGCAGCTTCTGGACAGGGGGCGATACCTACGAGCAGTACTTC. The full variable domain, completed using reference TRBV5-4 and TRBJ2-7, is ETGVTQSPTHLIKTRGQQVTLRCSSQSGHNTVSWYQQALGQGPQFIFQYYREEENGRGNFPPRFSGLQFPNYSSELNVNALELDDSALYLCASSFWTGGDTYEQYFGPGTRLTVT.

V usage is TRBV9 and J usage is TRBJ1-2, with 7 bases that match TRBD1. CDR1 is SGDLS and CDR2 is YYNGEE in the germline V gene. Losses at the gene ends were 3 bases for V and 7 bases for J; bases not matched to a gene: 6. The CDR3 spans 13 residues. CDR3 amino acids: CASSDDRAAGYTF. In nucleotides, the CDR3 is TGTGCCAGCAGCGATGACAGGGCGGCTGGCTACACCTTC.

The chain has TRBV19 and TRBJ1-6; D gene ambiguous. Germline CDR1 is LNHDA and CDR2 is SQIVND (reference sequence). CDR3 length: 13 amino acids. V lost 5 bases to trimming and J lost 7 bases, with 9 bases between them. CDR3 bases: TGTGCCAGTAGTTGGAGGGAGAATTCACCCCTCCACTTT. Translated, it gives CASSWRENSPLHF.

This sequence joins TRBV5-6 and TRBJ2-3; the match to TRBD2 covers 12 bases. The CDR3 extends over 16 amino acids. Germline CDR1 SGHDT, CDR2 YYEEEE. With V trimmed by 4 bases and J by 4 bases, 7 bases remained unmatched. The CDR3 DNA reads TGTGCCAGCAGCCCTTGGACTAGCGGGATTTCAGATACGCAGTATTTT. This codes for CASSPWTSGISDTQYF. The whole variable domain, remainder taken from reference TRBV5-6 and TRBJ2-3, is DAGVTQSPTHLIKTRGQQVTLRCSPKSGHDTVSWYQQALGQGPQFIFQYYEEEERQRGNFPDRFSGHQFPNYSSELNVNALLLGDSALYLCASSPWTSGISDTQYFGPGTRLTVL.

The chain has TRBV10-2 and TRBJ2-5; 12 bases line up with TRBD2. Germline-derived CDR1 and CDR2 are WSHSY and SAAADI. The CDR3 covers 15 residues. The junction had 6 bases not matched to a gene; V was cut back by 5 bases and J by 5 bases. CDR3 in amino acids: CASSPSGGALETQYF. In DNA, the CDR3 is TGCGCCAGCAGTCCTAGCGGGGGGGCTCTGGAGACCCAGTACTTC.

The V gene is TRBV25-1, the J gene TRBJ2-7, with 8 bases matching TRBD2. V was clipped by 0 bases and J by 9 bases; unmatched bases: 1. Germline V gives CDR1 MGHDK, CDR2 SYGVNS. The CDR3 is 12 residues long. The CDR3 spells CASSEYRGGQYF. Here the CDR3 DNA reads TGTGCCAGCAGTGAATATCGGGGGGGGCAGTACTTC.

This clone was counted between two and nine times. The chain uses TRBV5-6 and TRBJ1-2, with 7 bases aligning to TRBD1. The V segment lost 3 bases and the J segment 5 bases; nucleotides outside the gene matches: 7. The CDR3 runs to 14 residues. Per the germline V gene, CDR1 is SGHDT and CDR2 is YYEEEE. CDR3 loop: CASSSTGERYGYTF. The CDR3 DNA sequence: TGTGCCAGCAGCTCTACAGGGGAAAGGTATGGCTACACCTTC. The full variable domain, in which reference TRBV5-6 and TRBJ1-2 provide the parts outside the CDR3, is DAGVTQSPTHLIKTRGQQVTLRCSPKSGHDTVSWYQQALGQGPQFIFQYYEEEERQRGNFPDRFSGHQFPNYSSELNVNALLLGDSALYLCASSSTGERYGYTFGSGTRLTVV.

The rearrangement uses TRBV9 and TRBJ1-1; D possibly corresponds to TRBD1 (6 bases). Between the trimmed V and J ends, which lost 0 bases and 0 bases, there was a span of 12 bases. The CDR3 is 16 residues long. Germline-derived CDR1 and CDR2 are SGDLS and YYNGEE. CDR3 residues: CASSVDPGEMNTEAFF. For the CDR3, the DNA is TGTGCCAGCAGCGTAGATCCAGGGGAAATGAACACTGAAGCTTTCTTT.

This chain connects TRBV28 to TRBJ1-2, with TRBD1 identical over 8 bases. Unmatched junction bases numbered 8, after V lost 5 bases and J lost 0 bases. The CDR3 has 16 residues. Looked up from germline, CDR1 is MDHEN and CDR2 is SYDVKM. The CDR3 reads CASSMDREKSNYGYTF. The CDR3 DNA follows: TGTGCCAGCAGTATGGACAGGGAGAAATCTAACTATGGCTACACCTTC.

The J gene is TRBJ2-1, the V gene TRBV5-1, with D perhaps matching TRBD1 (6 bases). V was pared by 4 bases and J by 3 bases, with 17 bases between. CDR1 SGHRS and CDR2 YFSETQ come from the germline V gene. The CDR3 is 16 amino acids. The CDR3, as DNA: TGCGCCAGCAGCCAGGACAGAGGGCCCGTCTACAATGAGCAGTTCTTC. Amino acid sequence: CASSQDRGPVYNEQFF.

In this sample, this clone turned up a few times. The J gene is TRBJ2-1, the V gene TRBV27; D gene ambiguous. CDR1 MNHEY and CDR2 SMNVEV come from the germline V gene (reference sequence). The length of the CDR3 is 13 residues. V lost 2 bases to trimming and J lost 5 bases, with 7 bases between them. CDR3 in amino acids: CASSLRGNNEQFF. CDR3 DNA sequence: TGTGCCAGCAGTTTAAGAGGCAACAATGAGCAGTTCTTC.

The rearrangement links TRBV6-1 to TRBJ2-1; TRBD1 matches at 7 bases. Germline values: CDR1 MNHNS, CDR2 SASEGT. The CDR3 is made up of 16 amino acids. With V trimmed by 3 bases and J by 5 bases, 10 bases remained unmatched. The CDR3, as DNA: TGTGCCAGCAGTGACCTGATGACAGGGTCAAACAATGAGCAGTTCTTC. This sequence encodes CASSDLMTGSNNEQFF.

This clone was seen just once. The chain links TRBV5-1 to TRBJ1-1, with TRBD1 as a possible D gene (6 bases). Germline V gene data show CDR1 as SGHRS and CDR2 as YFSETQ. Trimming took 4 bases from V and 4 from J, leaving 8 bases between them. This CDR3 has 12 residues. CDR3 sequence (DNA): TGCGCCAGCAGCGTGGACAGCACTGAAGCTTTCTTT. Amino acids: CASSVDSTEAFF.

This chain uses TRBV2 with TRBJ1-2; maybe TRBD1 (6 bases). The germline V gene has CDR1 SNHLY and CDR2 FYNNEI. Between the trimmed V and J ends, which lost 3 bases and 8 bases, there was a span of 13 bases. The CDR3 extends over 13 amino acids. The CDR3 nucleotides read TGTGCCAGCAGTGATGCCCCAGGGGAGGGCTACACCTTC. Translated, it gives CASSDAPGEGYTF.

The chain couples TRBV9 to TRBJ2-2; the D is unclear. Germline V gives CDR1 SGDLS, CDR2 YYNGEE. CDR3 size: 15 residues. V shed 0 bases and J shed 2 bases, with 8 bases lying between them. Here the CDR3 DNA reads TGTGCCAGCAGCGTAGGTACAGACAACACCGGGGAGCTGTTTTTT. It yields the protein CASSVGTDNTGELFF.

V is TRBV5-8 and J is TRBJ2-3, with 13 bases matching TRBD2. CDR1 and CDR2 from the germline V gene are SGHTS and YDEGEE. The CDR3 length is 17 residues. The V and J ends lost 3 bases and 0 bases, in that order; junction bases with no gene match: 4. Here the CDR3 reads CASSWGTSGTSTDTQYF. As DNA, the CDR3 is TGTGCCAGCAGCTGGGGGACTAGCGGGACGAGCACAGATACGCAGTATTTT.

The chain combines TRBV5-4 with TRBJ1-2; 8 bases are shared with TRBD1. The CDR3 consists of 13 residues. Germline CDR1 and CDR2: SGHNT and YYREEE (reference sequence). V lost 1 base to trimming and J lost 11 bases; unmatched junction nucleotides: 7. CDR3: CASSLFQGADYTF. CDR3 DNA sequence: TGTGCCAGCAGCTTGTTCCAGGGGGCGGATTACACCTTC.

The gene calls are TRBV28 and TRBJ1-3; the D gene is possibly TRBD1 (6 bases). This CDR3 spans 14 amino acids. The V end was cut by 5 bases, the J end by 3 bases, with 11 bases between. Germline assignment: CDR1 MDHEN and CDR2 SYDVKM. The CDR3 DNA sequence: TGTGCCAGCAGTCCTACAGGGTATGGAAACACCATATATTTT. Encoded protein: CASSPTGYGNTIYF.